This TCR beta chain comes out of a study of blood T cell repertoires in COVID-19. Between the trimmed V and J ends, which lost 3 bases and 6 bases, there was a span of 23 bases. Germline V gene data show CDR1 as SGHVS and CDR2 as FQNEAQ. The CDR3 is made up of 18 amino acids. The assay was immunoSEQ multiplex PCR, and TCRdb's table has in-frame clones only and misses some. The data hold about 240,000 clones, with about 85% observed a single time. Sequencing was done on a sample of peripheral blood. The V and J genes are TRBV7-8 and TRBJ2-2; a weak D match, TRBD2 (6 bases). This sequence originates from a man aged 30-40 years who had recovered from COVID-19. Here the CDR3 reads CASSLGTQRASAPGELFF. The CDR3 DNA is TGTGCCAGCAGCTTGGGGACTCAAAGGGCGTCGGCTCCCGGGGAGCTGTTTTTT.